These T cell receptor beta chains were read from a single sample in a study of identical twins. A single record per CDR3 protein comes from TCRdb applying MiXCR to the 5' RACE reads. The sample gives about 690,000 distinct CDR3 sequences, approximately 6% of which show up once; 1.5% to 2% is in the top ten. Material for sequencing was naive T cells sorted from blood. The source of these receptors is a man aged 18 to 35 in good health. The conserved cysteine and the conserved F or W are not part of the CDR3 here. Each record gives: V gene, J gene, CDR3 protein.

TRBV19	TRBJ1-2	ASRPPGQVRLGYGYT
TRBV2	TRBJ1-1	ASNPRSFMNTEAF
TRBV9	TRBJ2-1	ASSPLLDEQF
TRBV7-8	TRBJ2-2	ASSLVADSTGELF
TRBV10-3	TRBJ2-1	AITRVAGDYNEQF
TRBV7-3	TRBJ2-3	ASSVPGATDTQY
TRBV6-5	TRBJ1-2	ASSYPGNDGYT
TRBV3-1	TRBJ2-1	ASSALAYRVGLAGYNEQF
TRBV2	TRBJ2-1	ASRLWTEAGEQF
TRBV28	TRBJ2-5	ASRTGGGGQETQY
TRBV19	TRBJ2-3	ASSPDNPDTQY
TRBV12-5	TRBJ1-4	ASGLAILGGTTNEKLF
TRBV4-3	TRBJ2-7	ASSHRQGASYEQY
TRBV9	TRBJ2-1	ASSSGMLDEQF
TRBV12-3/TRBV12-4	TRBJ1-6	ASSSIRTGTSRSGPLH
TRBV14	TRBJ2-1	ASSHFLRVNNEQF
TRBV20-1	TRBJ1-2	SAGTGNGYT
TRBV11-2	TRBJ2-3	ASSLDDYSTDTQY
TRBV16	TRBJ2-5	ASSHHKAALGRETQY
TRBV20-1	TRBJ1-5	SAARGVGNQPQH
TRBV24-1	TRBJ2-2	ATSDQRSANTGELF
TRBV12-3/TRBV12-4	TRBJ2-4	ASSLTATIQY
TRBV20-1	TRBJ2-7	SARDQSHEQY
TRBV10-3	TRBJ2-1	AINEAVNNEQF
TRBV27	TRBJ2-7	ASSLIMTGFVYEQY
TRBV6-5	TRBJ1-1	ASSYSAGNTEAF
TRBV20-1	TRBJ2-1	SARRGNSYNEQF
TRBV7-9	TRBJ2-6	ASSPGGSSGANVLT
TRBV7-2	TRBJ2-1	ASSPNPHGRAPF
TRBV27	TRBJ2-5	ASSFLGGGETQY